This T cell receptor beta chain was sequenced in a study of shared clonotypes between healthy human individuals. The repertoire was sequenced with immunoSEQ multiplex PCR; TCRdb's copy has only in-frame clones and lacks some. Of around 320,000 clones listed, 87% are singletons. Concerning this clone itself: Antigen: not known.

J was trimmed by 2 bases and V by 3 bases; bases with no gene match: 4. CDR1 and CDR2 (germline): LGHNA, YNFKEQ. The CDR3 is 15 amino acids. Study observations and caveats: Approximately 5% was the fraction of naive CD4 clonotypes found shared across four donors.

The sequence derives from a man younger than 30 in good health. J is TRBJ2-7 and V is TRBV4-2, with 10 bases fitting TRBD2. Sequencing used memory CD8+ T cells sorted from blood. Subset here: CD45RO+ cells pooled with CCR7-negative TemRA cells. CDR3 sequence: CASSHGLAETYEQYF. The CDR3 region has the DNA TGTGCCAGCAGCCACGGACTAGCGGAGACCTACGAGCAGTACTTC.